This TCR beta chain appears in the sequencing data of a study of human T cells and chemical hapten exposure. One entry per CDR3 protein, called by TCRdb with MiXCR from the RACE reads. The profile covers around 110,000 distinct CDR3 sequences, with more than 10% appearing a single time and around 1.5% taken by the ten largest. Time point in this sample: pre-sensitization, week 0. This sample's treatment: therapeutic diphenylcyclopropenone sensitization with weekly scalp DPC. The material was whole blood, obtained in connection with sensitization to the hapten diphenylcyclopropenone (DPC). This sequence was found in a woman aged 45-60 years with alopecia areata. Some clones in this sample may be carry-over from other donors' samples.

In nucleotides, the CDR3 is TGCAGTGCTAGAGATCTTCCGGGTCGGACGGCCACAGATACGCAGTATTTT. This sequence encodes CSARDLPGRTATDTQYF. The chain joins TRBV20-1 to TRBJ2-3; D not resolved. Trimming stripped 0 bases from V and 2 bases from J, with 18 bases between. Germline V gene sequence: CDR1 DFQATT, CDR2 SNEGSKA (reference sequence). There are 17 residues in the CDR3.